A selection of T cell receptor beta chains follows, all from one sample in a study of identical twins. TCRdb re-called the 5' RACE reads through MiXCR, storing one row per CDR3 protein. The top ten hold around 1.5% of the sample, which has about 890,000 distinct CDR3 sequences, around an eighth seen once. These data were likewise used in another study, on yellow fever vaccine responses in identical twins.

Sequencing used PBMCs. All receptors come from a woman in her late teens or twenties in good health. Each CDR3 is given with its conserved first and last residue. A D gene is named only where the DNA matches it firmly. Clone sizes are given selectively: once, few, many, or a class where the clone is expanded.

TRBD2	few	TRBJ2-1	TRBV7-3	TGTGCCAGCAGCTTATCGGCTAGCGGGAGTATCAATGAGCAGTTCTTC	CASSLSASGSINEQFF
.	many	TRBJ2-3	TRBV29-1	TGCAGCGTGACAAGCGGAGTTAGCACAGATACGCAGTATTTT	CSVTSGVSTDTQYF
.	.	TRBJ1-1	TRBV20-1	TGCAGTACTCCGGGGAGGTCGGAGAACACTGAAGCTTTCTTT	CSTPGRSENTEAFF
.	few	TRBJ2-3	TRBV10-3	TGTGCCATCAGTGAAAGGGACTGGAAAAGCACAGATACGCAGTATTTT	CAISERDWKSTDTQYF
TRBD2	few	TRBJ2-7	TRBV5-6	TGTGCCAGCAGCCCACCGCGGAAGCGGGATAGCTCCTACGAGCAGTACTTC	CASSPPRKRDSSYEQYF
.	many	TRBJ2-2	TRBV7-8	TGTGCCAGCAGCCCCGGGTGGGGAACCGACACCGGGGAGCTGTTTTTT	CASSPGWGTDTGELFF
TRBD2	.	TRBJ2-7	TRBV2	TGTGCCAGCAGTGAAGGACTAGCGGGCCCAGGCTACGAGCAGTACTTC	CASSEGLAGPGYEQYF
.	few	TRBJ2-3	TRBV7-6	TGTGCCAGCGGCCACGTCGGGTTGCCAGATACGCAGTATTTT	CASGHVGLPDTQYF
.	.	TRBJ1-4	TRBV11-2	TGTGCCAGCAGCCTAGAGCCAGGGGTGATGATTGAAAAACTGTTTTTT	CASSLEPGVMIEKLFF
.	.	TRBJ2-2	TRBV7-6	TGTGCCAGCACCAAATCGGCACTCATCAACACCGGGGAGCTGTTTTTT	CASTKSALINTGELFF
.	.	TRBJ2-7	TRBV12-5	TGTGCTAGTGGTTTGGTACTATCCCGGGACCTGGGCGAGCAGTACTTC	CASGLVLSRDLGEQYF
.	few	TRBJ2-2	TRBV19	TGTGCCAGCACCGCAGGGGCCCCCGGGGAGCTGTTTTTT	CASTAGAPGELFF
TRBD2	.	TRBJ2-1	TRBV20-1	TGCAGTGCCCGAAGGGGCGGGAGCTTAAGGGCATATGAGCAGTTCTTC	CSARRGGSLRAYEQFF
.	.	TRBJ1-1	TRBV12-3/TRBV12-4	TGTGCCAGCAGGACACAGGGTGGCATGGCTTTCTTT	CASRTQGGMAFF
.	few	TRBJ2-2	TRBV3-1	TGTGCCAGCAGCCAAGATCCGGGACACCTTGGGACCGGGGAGCTGTTTTTT	CASSQDPGHLGTGELFF
TRBD2	few	TRBJ2-3	TRBV7-2	TGTGCCAGCAGCGATAGCGGGGGGCTCTATATAGATACGCAGTATTTT	CASSDSGGLYIDTQYF
TRBD1	few	TRBJ1-1	TRBV6-5	TGTGCCAGCAGTTCCCAGGGGACAGGGTTGGGGAACACTGAAGCTTTCTTT	CASSSQGTGLGNTEAFF
TRBD2	.	TRBJ2-1	TRBV7-9	TGTGCCAGCAGCTCCGGGCCTAGCGGGGGAGGAAATGAGCAGTTCTTC	CASSSGPSGGGNEQFF
.	few	TRBJ2-3	TRBV28	TGTGCCAGCAATGGGCGGGAAAAGGGAACAGATACGCAGTATTTT	CASNGREKGTDTQYF
.	.	TRBJ2-5	TRBV7-9	TGTGCCATCCCCCTTCCTCCAGGGGCCGGAGAGACCCAGTACTTC	CAIPLPPGAGETQYF
.	.	TRBJ2-4	TRBV6-1	TGTGCCAGCAGCCTCTCGGGAAAAAACATTCAGTACTTC	CASSLSGKNIQYF
TRBD1	.	TRBJ1-2	TRBV13	TGTGCCAGCAGCTACCGACAGGGGATTGGGGGCTACACCTTC	CASSYRQGIGGYTF
TRBD1	.	TRBJ2-5	TRBV5-1	TGCGCCAGCAGGCGACAGGGCCAAGAGACCCAGTACTTC	CASRRQGQETQYF
.	many	TRBJ1-4	TRBV5-6	TGTGCCAGCAGCACACCGGGACAACTTGCCGAAAAACTGTTTTTT	CASSTPGQLAEKLFF
TRBD2	.	TRBJ2-3	TRBV5-1	TGCGCCAGCAGCTACACAATGGCGGGGGTAACAGATACGCAGTATTTT	CASSYTMAGVTDTQYF
.	.	TRBJ2-4	TRBV28	TGTGCCAGCTTGGGTCTAGCCAAAAACATTCAGTACTTC	CASLGLAKNIQYF
TRBD2	few	TRBJ2-5	TRBV4-1	TGCGCCAGCAGCCCTTCCCCCGGGGGAGGGAAAGAGACCCAGTACTTC	CASSPSPGGGKETQYF
.	many	TRBJ2-2	TRBV5-6	TGTGCCAGCAGCCGGGACCGTACGAACACCGGGGAGCTGTTTTTT	CASSRDRTNTGELFF
.	.	TRBJ2-4	TRBV3-1	TGTGCCAGCAGTGGACTACGAAACATTCAGTACTTC	CASSGLRNIQYF
TRBD2	many	TRBJ2-5	TRBV10-3	TGTGCCATCAGGGCTAGCGGGGGGGCTGAAGAGACCCAGTACTTC	CAIRASGGAEETQYF
.	few	TRBJ2-2	TRBV6-1	TGTGCCAGCAGTACGTCCGGGACGGACAACACCGGGGAGCTGTTTTTT	CASSTSGTDNTGELFF
.	few	TRBJ1-1	TRBV20-1	TGCAGTGCGCTCGGTGGGGCCACTGAAGCTTTCTTT	CSALGGATEAFF
.	.	TRBJ2-7	TRBV28	TGTGCCAGCAGTGCAGGGACGGTCGAGCAGTACTTC	CASSAGTVEQYF
.	many	TRBJ2-7	TRBV5-1	TGCGCCAGCAGCTCACACTCCTACGAGCAGTACTTC	CASSSHSYEQYF
TRBD1	few	TRBJ1-5	TRBV4-1	TGCGCCAGCAGCCAGCCCGGGACAGGGAAAGATCAGCCCCAGCATTTT	CASSQPGTGKDQPQHF
TRBD2	.	TRBJ2-2	TRBV7-8	TGTGCCAGCAGGAAGCGGGGGGGCGCTGGAACCGGGGAGCTGTTTTTT	CASRKRGGAGTGELFF
.	few	TRBJ2-5	TRBV7-8	TGTGCCAGCAGCTTAGAATGGGGCCGGGCGGAGACCCAGTACTTC	CASSLEWGRAETQYF
TRBD2	.	TRBJ2-1	TRBV6-2/TRBV6-3	TGTGCCAGCAAATTGCTAGCGGGAGGGCCTGGGTACAATGAGCAGTTCTTC	CASKLLAGGPGYNEQFF
TRBD2	.	TRBJ2-1	TRBV18	TGTGCCAGCTCACGAACGGCGGGAGGAGAACAGTTCTTC	CASSRTAGGEQFF
TRBD2	many	TRBJ2-3	TRBV4-1	TGCGCCAGCAGCCAAGACCCGGGACTAGCGGAGTGGCGCACAGATACGCAGTATTTT	CASSQDPGLAEWRTDTQYF
.	few	TRBJ1-2	TRBV4-1	TGCGCCAGCAGCCAAGCAGCCGGGACGGTTTTCTATGGCTACACCTTC	CASSQAAGTVFYGYTF
.	many	TRBJ1-2	TRBV14	TGTGCCAGCAGCCAAGACAGGAACTATGGCTACACCTTC	CASSQDRNYGYTF
.	few	TRBJ1-5	TRBV7-8	TGTGCCAGCAGCTTAGGCAGGGCCCATCAGCCCCAGCATTTT	CASSLGRAHQPQHF
TRBD1	many	TRBJ1-2	TRBV20-1	TGCAGTGCCAACGGACAGGGCGGCTATGGCTACACCTTC	CSANGQGGYGYTF
TRBD1	few	TRBJ2-1	TRBV4-2	TGTGCCAGCAGGGGACAGGGTCCCAATGAGCAGTTCTTC	CASRGQGPNEQFF
TRBD1	many	TRBJ1-1	TRBV20-1	TGCAGTGCTGGGACAGGGGGGCAAACTGAAGCTTTCTTT	CSAGTGGQTEAFF
.	.	TRBJ2-7	TRBV7-8	TGTGCCAGCAGCGAACGGACAACCCCCGTTTACGAGCAGTACTTC	CASSERTTPVYEQYF
.	few	TRBJ1-1	TRBV7-9	TGTGCCAGCAGCTTAAGGGACACTTCGAACACTGAAGCTTTCTTT	CASSLRDTSNTEAFF